What follows describes a single T cell receptor (beta chain). This entry belongs to a study of blood T cell repertoires in COVID-19. For the study at large: The United States, Italy and Spain supplied acute and convalescent COVID-19 samples. In each case, the material was cDNA or gDNA derived from T cells, B-cell-depleted T cells, or PBMCs.

CDR1 is SGHTA and CDR2 is FQGNSA in the germline V gene. The CDR3 contains 15 residues. With 3 bases clipped from V and 4 bases from J, the junction kept 6 bases outside the gene matches. Per the authors' pipeline: Researchers report that nucleated cell counts were estimated from reference gene primer amplification. The data were produced by immunoSEQ multiplex PCR, yet TCRdb's version contains in-frame clones alone and is incomplete. That table gives V, J and clone size, and the DNA gave D and trimming. The data contain 200,000 to 250,000 clones, roughly 90% of them singletons. The V and J genes are TRBV7-2 and TRBJ1-5, with 7 bases matching TRBD1. The receptor's source is a woman aged 55 to 70 with acute or convalescent COVID-19. Specimen: peripheral blood. Here the CDR3 reads CASSLTGLGNQPQHF. For the CDR3, the DNA is TGTGCCAGCAGCTTGACAGGGCTTGGAAATCAGCCCCAGCATTTT. The full variable domain, rest sourced from reference TRBV7-2 and TRBJ1-5, is GAGVSQSPSNKVTEKGKDVELRCDPISGHTALYWYRQSLGQGLEFLIYFQGNSAPDKSGLPSDRFSAERTGGSVSTLTIQRTQQEDSAVYLCASSLTGLGNQPQHFGDGTRLSIL.